What follows describes a single T cell receptor (beta chain). Its antigen remains unidentified. The CDR3 sequence is 16 residues long. V lost 5 bases and J 3 bases, leaving 18 bases between the germline ends. Germline CDR1 is SGDLS and CDR2 is YYNGEE. The PCR made use of 60 Vbeta and 13 Jbeta primers. TCRdb's copy holds only in-frame clones and misses some; the assay was immunoSEQ multiplex PCR. The table records around 130,000 clones, around 73% of them present only once. This sample was taken from a study of cytomegalovirus exposure and HLA in healthy donors. Notes on the study in general: Beyond CMV serostatus, there was no information to go on about immune exposure.

The sequence derives from a man aged 45 to 65 in good health and CMV-seronegative. The J gene is TRBJ2-1, the V gene TRBV9, with D possibly being TRBD2 (5 bases). The sample consisted of PBMCs. The CDR3 protein is CASSSTPLGVYNEQFF. The CDR3 DNA reads as TGTGCCAGCAGTTCTACCCCACTCGGGGTCTACAATGAGCAGTTCTTC.